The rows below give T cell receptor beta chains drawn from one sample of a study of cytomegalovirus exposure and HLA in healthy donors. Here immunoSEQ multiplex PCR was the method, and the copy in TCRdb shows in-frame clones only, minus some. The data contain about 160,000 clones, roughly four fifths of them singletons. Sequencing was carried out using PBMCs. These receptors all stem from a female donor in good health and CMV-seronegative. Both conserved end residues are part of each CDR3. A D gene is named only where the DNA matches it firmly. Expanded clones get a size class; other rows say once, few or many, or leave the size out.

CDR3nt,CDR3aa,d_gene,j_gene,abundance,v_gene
TGTGCCAGCAGTGAAGCTTTCAAGAAGGACTTCTCCTACGAGCAGTACTTC,CASSEAFKKDFSYEQYF,-,TRBJ2-7,-,TRBV6-1
TGTGCCAGCAGCCGAGGACAGGCGTTCACAGATACGCAGTATTTT,CASSRGQAFTDTQYF,TRBD1,TRBJ2-3,once,TRBV14
TGTGCCAGTAGAGGAGGGGGCCTCAGCGTATCATACACAGATACGCAGTATTTT,CASRGGGLSVSYTDTQYF,-,TRBJ2-3,-,TRBV19
TGTGCCAGCAGTCCCCAGGGTAGCAATCAGCCCCAGCATTTT,CASSPQGSNQPQHF,-,TRBJ1-5,-,TRBV28
TGTGCCAGCAGTTATACGGGCACAGATACGCAGTATTTT,CASSYTGTDTQYF,-,TRBJ2-3,few,TRBV6-6
TGTGCCAGCAGTGGAAAGGGACTAGGAAAGAATGAGCAGTTCTTC,CASSGKGLGKNEQFF,TRBD2,TRBJ2-1,-,TRBV2
TGTGCCAGCAGCCTCCCTAGGGAGCTGAACACTGAAGCTTTCTTT,CASSLPRELNTEAFF,-,TRBJ1-1,-,TRBV5-4
TGTGCCAGCAGTTCCGCCACGGTCGGGTACTTC,CASSSATVGYF,-,TRBJ2-7,-,TRBV28
TGCGCTAGCAGCTTGGCCATGAACACTGAAGCTTTCTTT,CASSLAMNTEAFF,-,TRBJ1-1,-,TRBV7-7
TGTGCCAGCAGCTTCGACAGGTTGGGCTTCCCAGATACGCAGTATTTT,CASSFDRLGFPDTQYF,-,TRBJ2-3,few,TRBV11-2